This is a list of T cell receptor beta chains from one sample in a study of PD-L1 blockade in urothelial cancer. The repertoire was sequenced with immunoSEQ multiplex PCR; TCRdb's copy has only in-frame clones and lacks some. The sample records 45,000 to 65,000 clones, over 75% being singletons. The sample in question was PBMCs, obtained around atezolizumab (anti-PD-L1) treatment. All receptors derive from a man between 65 and 79 years old with urothelial cancer. Both conserved end residues are part of each CDR3. Fields, in order: J gene, V gene, clone size, D gene, CDR3 protein, CDR3 DNA. The D gene is left open where the match is weak. Only some rows state a clone size, as once, few, many or a class for expanded clones.

>TRBJ2-7|TRBV11-2|once|NA
CASRRDPVYEQYF
TGTGCCAGCAGGCGGGACCCCGTCTACGAGCAGTACTTC
>TRBJ1-2|TRBV28|NA|TRBD1
CASSPWDSSANYGYTF
TGTGCCAGCAGTCCCTGGGACAGCTCGGCTAACTATGGCTACACCTTC
>TRBJ2-3|TRBV7-9|NA|NA
CASSAEEGLSTDTQYF
TGTGCCAGCAGCGCCGAGGAAGGCTTGAGCACAGATACGCAGTATTTT
>TRBJ2-6|TRBV28|NA|NA
CASTSEGLSGANVLTF
TGTGCCAGCACCTCCGAGGGACTCTCTGGGGCCAACGTCCTGACTTTC
>TRBJ2-2|TRBV6-7|NA|TRBD1
CASSYTQGARTGELFF
TGTGCCAGCAGTTACACACAGGGGGCGAGGACCGGGGAGCTGTTTTTT
>TRBJ2-1|TRBV11-2|once|TRBD2
CASSALAVREQFF
TGTGCCAGCAGCGCCCTAGCGGTCAGGGAGCAGTTCTTC
>TRBJ1-1|TRBV6-1|NA|NA
CASLDSPTMNTEAFF
TGTGCCAGCCTCGACTCCCCCACCATGAACACTGAAGCTTTCTTT
>TRBJ2-2|TRBV6-4|NA|TRBD2
CASSEGGLATTGELFF
TGTGCCAGCAGTGAAGGGGGACTAGCTACCACCGGGGAGCTGTTTTTT
>TRBJ1-4|TRBV6-6|NA|NA
CASKIQGQGSEKLFF
TGTGCCAGCAAAATACAGGGTCAAGGATCGGAAAAACTGTTTTTT
>TRBJ1-2|TRBV6-1|NA|TRBD1
CASSDPGQGVSGYTF
TGTGCCAGCAGTGACCCGGGACAGGGTGTTTCTGGCTACACCTTC
>TRBJ2-7|TRBV7-9|NA|NA
CASSLPFSYEQYF
TGTGCCAGCAGCCTACCTTTCTCCTACGAGCAGTACTTC
>TRBJ2-7|TRBV4-1|NA|TRBD1
CASSQVPGGVYEQYF
TGCGCCAGCAGCCAAGTTCCAGGGGGCGTGTACGAGCAGTACTTC
>TRBJ2-7|TRBV9|NA|NA
CASSVETGPYEQYF
TGTGCCAGCAGCGTAGAAACAGGGCCCTACGAGCAGTACTTC
>TRBJ2-5|TRBV5-4|NA|TRBD1
CASSLRGQGVAQETQYF
TGTGCCAGCAGCTTGAGGGGGCAGGGGGTGGCTCAAGAGACCCAGTACTTC
>TRBJ2-7|TRBV27|NA|TRBD1
CASRDREDWDEQYF
TGTGCCAGCAGGGACAGGGAAGATTGGGACGAGCAGTACTTC
>TRBJ2-2|TRBV29-1|NA|NA
CSVAGQSNTGELFF
TGCAGCGTCGCGGGACAGTCAAACACCGGGGAGCTGTTTTTT
>TRBJ1-1|TRBV5-1|NA|NA
CASSLAGGRTEAFF
TGCGCCAGCAGCTTGGCCGGGGGACGCACTGAAGCTTTCTTT
>TRBJ2-1|TRBV30|NA|TRBD2
CAWSQPGGSLQFF
TGTGCCTGGAGTCAACCCGGGGGGAGTTTACAGTTCTTC
>TRBJ1-2|TRBV19|NA|TRBD1
CASSTGQGIGGYTF
TGTGCCAGTAGTACGGGACAGGGTATTGGAGGCTACACCTTC
>TRBJ2-1|TRBV5-6|once|TRBD2
CASSLAGSRTQEQFF
TGTGCCAGCAGCTTAGCGGGAAGTAGGACTCAAGAGCAGTTCTTC
>TRBJ2-1|TRBV9|NA|NA
CASSVVAIPGGEQFF
TGTGCCAGCAGCGTAGTGGCTATTCCCGGCGGTGAGCAGTTCTTC
>TRBJ1-5|TRBV21-1|NA|NA
CASSTGQGKNQPQHF
TGTGCCAGCAGCACGGGACAGGGGAAGAATCAGCCCCAGCATTTT
>TRBJ1-1|TRBV19|few|TRBD1
CASRQGRAMNTEAFF
TGTGCCAGCCGACAGGGGAGGGCAATGAACACTGAAGCTTTCTTT
>TRBJ2-5|TRBV5-1|NA|NA
CASSPRGTGREAQYF
TGCGCCAGCAGCCCTAGAGGGACAGGACGGGAGGCCCAGTACTTC
>TRBJ2-7|TRBV30|NA|NA
CATSRGGIYEQYF
TGTGCCACCTCAAGGGGCGGGATTTACGAGCAGTACTTC
>TRBJ2-5|TRBV28|NA|NA
CASSTGKETQYF
TGTGCCAGCAGCACAGGGAAAGAGACCCAGTACTTC
>TRBJ1-4|TRBV11-2|NA|NA
CASSLNQAREKLFF
TGTGCCAGCAGCTTAAATCAGGCCCGCGAAAAACTGTTTTTT
>TRBJ2-7|TRBV4-2|NA|TRBD2
CASSRTLSGTSTYEQYF
TGTGCCAGCAGCCGGACCCTCTCCGGGACTAGCACTTACGAGCAGTACTTC
>TRBJ2-7|TRBV19|few|NA
CASSIASSGEQYF
TGTGCCAGTAGTATAGCATCCTCGGGCGAGCAGTACTTC
>TRBJ2-3|TRBV5-1|NA|TRBD2
CASSLDGTSPTDTQYF
TGCGCCAGCAGCTTGGATGGGACTAGCCCCACAGATACGCAGTATTTT
>TRBJ1-1|TRBV5-6|NA|NA
CASSLAGGSTEAFF
TGTGCCAGCAGCTTGGCCGGGGGTAGCACTGAAGCTTTCTTT
>TRBJ1-2|TRBV7-9|NA|NA
CASSSRREGYTF
TGTGCCAGCAGCTCACGCCGGGAGGGCTACACCTTC
>TRBJ2-5|TRBV7-9|NA|NA
CATGGDQETQYF
TGTGCCACCGGAGGGGACCAAGAGACCCAGTACTTC
>TRBJ2-7|TRBV6-6|NA|TRBD1
CASSGSPGQGLYEQYF
TGTGCCAGCAGTGGCTCCCCGGGACAGGGACTTTACGAGCAGTACTTC
>TRBJ2-1|TRBV7-8|NA|NA
CASSLRVSTGEQFF
TGTGCCAGCAGCCTCCGGGTCTCGACGGGTGAGCAGTTCTTC
>TRBJ2-3|TRBV15|NA|TRBD1
CATSGRQGIDTQYF
TGTGCCACCAGCGGAAGACAGGGTATAGATACGCAGTATTTT
>TRBJ1-2|TRBV5-1|NA|TRBD1
CASTTDRGRDGYTF
TGCGCCAGCACCACGGACAGGGGGCGTGACGGCTACACCTTC
>TRBJ1-5|TRBV7-9|few|TRBD1
CASSPGTGGVWNNQPQHF
TGTGCCAGCAGCCCCGGGACAGGGGGCGTATGGAACAATCAGCCCCAGCATTTT
>TRBJ1-5|TRBV6-1|NA|TRBD1
CASSERQGASKPQHF
TGTGCCAGCAGTGAAAGGCAGGGGGCTTCGAAGCCCCAGCATTTT
>TRBJ1-1|TRBV5-1|NA|NA
CASSLEAGPRTEAFF
TGCGCCAGCAGCTTGGAGGCAGGGCCCAGGACTGAAGCTTTCTTT
>TRBJ2-7|TRBV28|NA|TRBD1
CASSLLTGQYNSGQYF
TGTGCCAGCAGCCTCCTTACGGGACAGTACAATTCCGGGCAGTACTTC
>TRBJ2-1|TRBV19|NA|NA
CASSLREGEQSSYNEQFF
TGTGCCAGTAGTTTAAGAGAGGGGGAACAGAGCTCCTACAATGAGCAGTTCTTC
>TRBJ1-1|TRBV7-3|NA|NA
CASSPGGGGSEAFF
TGTGCCAGCAGCCCGGGGGGGGGCGGGTCTGAAGCTTTCTTT
>TRBJ2-7|TRBV5-6|once|TRBD2
CASSEASGSIYEQYF
TGTGCCAGCAGCGAGGCTAGCGGGAGTATCTACGAGCAGTACTTC
>TRBJ2-5|TRBV11-2|few|TRBD1
CASTTGGDRGWETQYF
TGTGCCAGCACCACGGGTGGGGACAGGGGATGGGAGACCCAGTACTTC
>TRBJ2-1|TRBV7-9|NA|NA
CASTGRIDTNEQFF
TGTGCCAGCACCGGGAGAATAGACACGAATGAGCAGTTCTTC
>TRBJ1-2|TRBV19|NA|NA
CASSIAAGDNYGYTF
TGTGCCAGTAGTATAGCGGCAGGTGATAACTATGGCTACACCTTC
>TRBJ2-5|TRBV2|NA|TRBD1
CASSPRTGRETQYF
TGTGCCAGCAGTCCACGGACAGGGCGGGAGACCCAGTACTTC
>TRBJ2-1|TRBV11-2|NA|TRBD2
CASSLWGGSYNEQFF
TGTGCCAGCAGCCTCTGGGGGGGCTCCTACAATGAGCAGTTCTTC
>TRBJ2-3|TRBV28|NA|TRBD2
CASSLAGGLRDTQYF
TGTGCCAGCAGTTTAGCGGGAGGGCTAAGAGATACGCAGTATTTT
>TRBJ1-1|TRBV5-4|NA|NA
CASSLDRMNTEAFF
TGTGCCAGCAGCTTGGACAGGATGAACACTGAAGCTTTCTTT